A selection of T cell receptor beta chains follows, all from one sample in a study of STAT3 mutations in large granular lymphocyte leukemia. TCRdb's table, derived via immunoSEQ multiplex PCR, lists solely in-frame clones and lacks some. The sample includes over 30,000 clones, nearly 90% of them seen just once. The sample was PBMCs. These receptor sequences come from a human donor with T large granular lymphocyte leukemia. Some clones in this sample may be carry-over from other donors' samples. The CDR3 runs from the conserved cysteine through the conserved F or W. Fields, in order: J gene, clone size, V gene, D gene, CDR3 protein, CDR3 DNA. The D gene is left open where the match is weak. Clone size is given for some rows only: seen once, a few or many times, or a class if the clone is expanded.

TRBJ2-7,-,TRBV2,-,CASIRGYEQYF,TGTGCCAGCATTCGGGGCTACGAGCAGTACTTC
TRBJ1-5,-,TRBV5-6,-,CASSSGPAGAPQHF,TGTGCCAGCAGCTCCGGGCCCGCAGGGGCGCCCCAGCATTTT
TRBJ2-5,-,TRBV18,TRBD2,CASSPPFIRGEETQYF,TGTGCCAGCTCACCACCGTTTATCCGGGGGGAAGAGACCCAGTACTTC
TRBJ1-5,-,TRBV18,TRBD1,CASSTGTGARGAQHF,TGTGCCAGCTCAACCGGGACAGGGGCTCGGGGGGCCCAGCATTTT
TRBJ1-4,-,TRBV7-2,TRBD1,CASSPDRAGEKLFF,TGTGCCAGCAGCCCCGACAGGGCGGGCGAAAAACTGTTTTTT
TRBJ2-7,-,TRBV6-5,-,CASSAEGFRSYEQYF,TGTGCCAGCAGTGCGGAGGGATTCAGAAGCTACGAGCAGTACTTC
TRBJ1-2,-,TRBV5-4,TRBD1,CASSPTGARAHLNYGYTF,TGTGCCAGCAGCCCGACAGGGGCACGAGCACACCTTAACTATGGCTACACCTTC
TRBJ2-7,-,TRBV30,-,CAWKFRGGVSYEQYF,TGTGCCTGGAAATTCAGGGGAGGGGTGTCCTACGAGCAGTACTTC
TRBJ1-2,-,TRBV19,-,CASSITNYGYTF,TGTGCCAGTAGTATAACTAACTATGGCTACACCTTC
TRBJ1-2,once,TRBV7-9,-,CASTGAGRNGYTF,TGTGCCAGCACAGGTGCGGGTCGTAATGGCTACACCTTC
TRBJ2-3,-,TRBV5-4,-,CASSLGAGASGDTQYF,TGTGCCAGCAGCCTAGGGGCGGGGGCCTCTGGGGATACGCAGTATTTT
TRBJ1-4,-,TRBV6-5,-,CASSYSGQTREKLFF,TGTGCCAGCAGTTACTCCGGTCAAACGCGTGAAAAACTGTTTTTT
TRBJ1-2,-,TRBV6-5,-,CASSPQPSGGYGYTF,TGTGCCAGCAGCCCCCAACCGAGCGGAGGCTATGGCTACACCTTC
TRBJ1-5,-,TRBV18,TRBD1,CASSRDRGQPQHF,TGTGCCAGCTCACGGGACAGGGGTCAGCCCCAGCATTTT
TRBJ2-2,-,TRBV7-2,-,CASSFVIRSHTGELFF,TGTGCCAGCAGCTTCGTAATTAGGTCGCACACCGGGGAGCTGTTTTTT
TRBJ1-6,once,TRBV6-5,-,CASRRTFDNSPLHF,TGTGCCAGCAGACGGACCTTTGATAATTCACCCCTCCACTTT